Detailed here is one T cell receptor beta chain. The antigen is undetermined. The entry originates in a study of identical twins. The study, taken as a whole, reports: Invariant MAIT and iNKT cells could partly confound zero-insertion analyses.

CDR1 and CDR2 from the germline V gene are DFQATT and SNEGSKA (reference sequence). This CDR3 region has 13 residues. The V and J ends lost 5 bases and 7 bases respectively, with 15 bases between them. One entry per CDR3 protein, called by TCRdb with MiXCR from the 5' RACE reads. Of under 300,000 distinct CDR3 sequences in the sample, over 5% were seen once. Separately, the same data were catalogued under a study of T cells expressing NK-cell markers. As reported in that work: Several experiments confined sorting to alpha-beta TCR T cells with an anti-gamma-delta TCR antibody. Dominant NKG2C+ clonotypes made up roughly 1.0-7.0% of CD8+ T cells in over five donors. Leadership of the CD3+CD56-NKG2C+ fraction also belonged to these clonotypes in several donors.

The specimen sequenced was CD8+ T cells sorted from blood. The chain is built from TRBV20-1 and TRBJ2-1; no firm D call. This sequence originates from a woman aged 18-29 years in good health. The CDR3 DNA sequence: TGCAGTGCTTGGAGCGCCGCTGGGAATGAGCAGTTCTTC. Translation: CSAWSAAGNEQFF.